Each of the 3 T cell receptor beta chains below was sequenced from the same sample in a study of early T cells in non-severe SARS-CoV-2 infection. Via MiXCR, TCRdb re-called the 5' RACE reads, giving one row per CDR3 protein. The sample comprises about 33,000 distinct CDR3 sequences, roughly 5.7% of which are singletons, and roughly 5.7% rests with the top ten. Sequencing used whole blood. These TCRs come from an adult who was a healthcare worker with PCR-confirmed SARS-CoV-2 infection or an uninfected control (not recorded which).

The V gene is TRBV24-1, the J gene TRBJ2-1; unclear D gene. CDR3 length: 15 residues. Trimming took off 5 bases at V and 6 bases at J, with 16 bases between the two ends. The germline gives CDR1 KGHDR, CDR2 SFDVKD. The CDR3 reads CATSGGPLFGNEQFF. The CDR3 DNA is TGTGCCACCAGTGGCGGACCGCTCTTTGGCAATGAGCAGTTCTTC.

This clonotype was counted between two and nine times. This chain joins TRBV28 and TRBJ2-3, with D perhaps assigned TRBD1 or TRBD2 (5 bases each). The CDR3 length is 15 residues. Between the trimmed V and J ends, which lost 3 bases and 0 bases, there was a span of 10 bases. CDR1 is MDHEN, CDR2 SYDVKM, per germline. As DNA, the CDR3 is TGTGCCAGCAGTTTCCCGGGACCTAGCACAGATACGCAGTATTTT. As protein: CASSFPGPSTDTQYF. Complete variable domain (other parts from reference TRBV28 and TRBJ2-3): DVKVTQSSRYLVKRTGEKVFLECVQDMDHENMFWYRQDPGLGLRLIYFSYDVKMKEKGDIPEGYSVSREKKERFSLILESASTNQTSMYLCASSFPGPSTDTQYFGPGTRLTVL.

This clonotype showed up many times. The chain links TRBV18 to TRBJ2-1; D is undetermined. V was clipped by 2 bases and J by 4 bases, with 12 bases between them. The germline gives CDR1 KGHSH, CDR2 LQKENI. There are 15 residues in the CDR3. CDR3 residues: CASSPGNPLYNEQFF. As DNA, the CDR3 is TGTGCCAGCTCACCAGGTAATCCTCTGTACAATGAGCAGTTCTTC.